The T cell receptor (beta chain) under discussion was sequenced for a study of patients and donors after allogeneic stem cell transplantation. Each CDR3 protein gets one entry after TCRdb re-called the RT-PCR reads with MiXCR. Among hundreds of thousands of distinct CDR3 sequences listed, about a sixth were seen once. The CDR3 sequence is 12 residues long. The ends were cut back, 5 bases at V and 5 bases at J, with 9 bases in the middle. CDR1 and CDR2 (germline): SGHAT, FQNNGV. The chain is built from TRBV11-2 and TRBJ2-5; no reliable D call. The sequence was obtained from a human donor who was either an allogeneic HSCT recipient or a stem cell or donor lymphocyte infusion donor (not recorded which). It is not recorded whose cells these are; they may come from a transplant donor. The sequenced sample consisted of blood, either unsorted or a sorted T cell fraction (not recorded which). The CDR3 sequence is CASSTQQETQYF. The CDR3 coding sequence is TGTGCCAGCAGCACGCAACAGGAGACCCAGTACTTC.